The rows below give T cell receptor beta chains drawn from one sample of a study of shared clonotypes between healthy human individuals. Measured with immunoSEQ multiplex PCR; TCRdb has only the in-frame clones, and not every one. Here the sample spans roughly 890,000 clones, 90% to 95% being singletons. Sequenced material: naive CD8+ T cells sorted from blood. The receptors stem from a man aged 25 to 45 in good health. The CDR3 runs from the conserved cysteine through the conserved F or W. The D gene is left open where the match is weak. Clone sizes are given selectively: once, few, many, or a class where the clone is expanded.

j_call clone_size d_call v_call cdr3_aa cdr3_nt
TRBJ2-7 . TRBD2 TRBV2 CASRQGLAGGSYEQYF TGTGCCAGCAGGCAAGGACTAGCGGGAGGCTCCTACGAGCAGTACTTC
TRBJ2-7 . TRBD2 TRBV5-1 CASSPGTSGRAAHEQYF TGCGCCAGCAGCCCGGGGACTAGCGGGAGGGCGGCCCACGAGCAGTACTTC
TRBJ2-7 . . TRBV9 CASSPHRGLTDEQYF TGTGCCAGCAGCCCCCATCGGGGGCTCACTGACGAGCAGTACTTC
TRBJ1-2 . TRBD1 TRBV7-2 CASSFGQGQRPPNYGYTF TGTGCCAGCAGCTTCGGACAGGGCCAACGGCCCCCAAACTATGGCTACACCTTC
TRBJ2-5 once TRBD2 TRBV5-4 CASSRTSGTETQYF TGTGCCAGCAGCCGGACTAGCGGGACAGAGACCCAGTACTTC
TRBJ2-7 . . TRBV6-6 CASSNQDGTYEQYF TGTGCCAGCAGTAACCAGGACGGTACCTACGAGCAGTACTTC
TRBJ2-7 . . TRBV7-6 CASSFFQGGIYEQYF TGTGCCAGCAGCTTTTTTCAGGGGGGAATCTACGAGCAGTACTTC
TRBJ2-7 . . TRBV4-1 CASSQDEGTKVYEQYF TGCGCCAGCAGCCAAGACGAAGGGACAAAAGTGTACGAGCAGTACTTC
TRBJ2-1 . . TRBV10-1 CASSESYRVIHNEQFF TGCGCCAGCAGTGAGTCTTACAGGGTAATCCACAATGAGCAGTTCTTC
TRBJ2-7 once . TRBV30 CAWSFNPVDEQYF TGTGCCTGGAGTTTCAATCCTGTGGACGAGCAGTACTTC
TRBJ2-1 . TRBD2 TRBV4-1 CASSQVAVEAHSGSSYNEQFF TGCGCCAGCAGCCAAGTTGCAGTCGAGGCCCATAGCGGGAGCTCCTACAATGAGCAGTTCTTC
TRBJ2-7 . . TRBV7-2 CASSSRVFPYEQYF TGTGCCAGCAGCTCCCGGGTCTTCCCGTACGAGCAGTACTTC
TRBJ2-1 . . TRBV27 CASSSSRGAYNEQFF TGTGCCAGCAGTTCCTCCAGGGGCGCCTACAATGAGCAGTTCTTC
TRBJ2-5 . TRBD1 TRBV25-1 CASSVDRGGETQYF TGTGCCAGCAGTGTAGACAGGGGTGGGGAGACCCAGTACTTC
TRBJ2-7 . . TRBV5-1 CASSEQGAREAYEQYF TGCGCCAGCAGCGAACAAGGGGCCAGAGAGGCCTACGAGCAGTACTTC
TRBJ1-2 . . TRBV4-3 CASSEEWRGSYGYTF TGCGCCAGCAGCGAAGAGTGGAGGGGTAGCTATGGCTACACCTTC
TRBJ1-2 . . TRBV27 CASSDKPRVDGYTF TGTGCCAGCAGCGATAAACCCAGGGTCGATGGCTACACCTTC
TRBJ2-7 . TRBD2 TRBV4-3 CASSQGHLAGSSYEQYF TGCGCCAGCAGCCAAGGCCATCTAGCGGGGAGCTCCTACGAGCAGTACTTC
TRBJ2-3 . . TRBV28 CASSPTGVLEADTQYF TGTGCCAGCAGTCCAACCGGGGTCCTGGAGGCAGATACGCAGTATTTT
TRBJ1-5 . . TRBV5-6 CASSLGQGEQPQHF TGTGCCAGCAGCTTGGGCCAGGGTGAGCAGCCCCAGCATTTT
TRBJ2-3 . TRBD2 TRBV9 CASSVGGLAGADTQYF TGTGCCAGCAGCGTAGGAGGACTAGCGGGAGCAGATACGCAGTATTTT
TRBJ2-7 . . TRBV15 CATSDPGIGRSYEQYF TGTGCCACCAGCGACCCAGGTATCGGTCGCTCCTACGAGCAGTACTTC
TRBJ2-7 . TRBD1 TRBV27 CASSLYGTDPYEQYF TGTGCCAGCAGTTTATACGGGACAGACCCCTACGAGCAGTACTTC
TRBJ2-3 . TRBD1 TRBV7-9 CASSFPGATGAIDTQYF TGTGCCAGCAGCTTTCCGGGGGCGACAGGGGCCATAGATACGCAGTATTTT
TRBJ2-4 . TRBD1 TRBV7-2 CASSGWGQLAKNIQYF TGTGCCAGCAGCGGATGGGGACAGCTAGCCAAAAACATTCAGTACTTC
TRBJ2-2 . TRBD1 TRBV5-1 CASSVWTGRGIGTGELFF TGCGCCAGCAGCGTATGGACAGGGCGCGGGATAGGGACCGGGGAGCTGTTTTTT
TRBJ2-7 . . TRBV19 CASSIGLETYEQYF TGTGCCAGTAGTATAGGACTCGAAACCTACGAGCAGTACTTC
TRBJ2-7 . TRBD1 TRBV19 CASSIVDRGEQYF TGTGCCAGTAGTATAGTGGACAGGGGGGAGCAGTACTTC
TRBJ2-7 . TRBD1 TRBV29-1 CSVEDRDEQYF TGCAGCGTAGAGGACAGGGACGAGCAGTACTTC
TRBJ2-7 once TRBD2 TRBV5-6 CASSPPSGGYEQYF TGTGCCAGCAGCCCTCCCAGCGGGGGGTACGAGCAGTACTTC
TRBJ2-3 . TRBD2 TRBV29-1 CSVEVSGRAETDTQYF TGCAGCGTTGAAGTTAGCGGGAGGGCCGAGACAGATACGCAGTATTTT
TRBJ1-2 . . TRBV6-5 CASSPGLRGYTF TGTGCCAGCAGTCCAGGGCTGCGGGGCTACACCTTC
TRBJ2-7 . . TRBV6-1 CASSDGGTAPYEQYF TGTGCCAGCAGTGATGGAGGGACAGCCCCCTACGAGCAGTACTTC
TRBJ2-1 . TRBD2 TRBV27 CASSFPGLVRNEQFF TGTGCCAGCAGTTTTCCGGGACTAGTGCGCAATGAGCAGTTCTTC
TRBJ2-7 . . TRBV27 CASGGRGRAGREQYF TGTGCCAGCGGAGGTAGGGGCCGAGCGGGTCGCGAGCAGTACTTC
TRBJ2-7 . . TRBV6-5 CASSPTGPVTYEQYF TGTGCCAGCAGTCCAACGGGACCGGTGACCTACGAGCAGTACTTC
TRBJ2-7 . TRBD1 TRBV9 CASSVGTGVIEQYF TGTGCCAGCAGCGTCGGTACAGGGGTAATCGAGCAGTACTTC